This T cell receptor beta chain was retrieved from a study of beta chain features in type 1 diabetes. Study outcomes and limitations: A pattern of fewer insertions and more deletions at VDJ junctions was seen in type 1 diabetes patients. In the patient group, naive, central memory and Treg TCRB repertoires seemed more alike than in the healthy donor group.

This clone was detected only a few times. What it binds is not known. Of the isolated RNA, all was reverse transcribed, and so the sequenced material was expressed TCRB transcripts. Method: immunoSEQ multiplex PCR; TCRdb's copy keeps in-frame clones and lacks some. The sample includes 620,000 or so clones, about 16% of them seen just once. Purities in excess of 98% were seen in all sorted populations. The sequenced material came from naive CD4+ T cells from blood. This receptor was taken from a man aged 18 to 35 in good health.

The chain's CDR3 is CASSVDVGRTEAFF. The CDR3 region has the DNA TGTGCCAGCAGCGTAGACGTGGGGCGAACTGAAGCTTTCTTT. The chain combines TRBV9 with TRBJ1-1; D might be TRBD1 (5 bases). Trimming shortened V by 0 bases and J by 5 bases, and 11 bases separated the two germline ends. The CDR3 extends over 14 amino acids. The germline CDR1 and CDR2 sequences are SGDLS and YYNGEE.